What follows are 24 T cell receptor beta chains derived from one specimen sequenced in a study of blood T cell repertoires in COVID-19 (TCRdb year 2020). Libraries were constructed by the immunoSEQ multiplex PCR assay. As stored in TCRdb, this immuneACCESS dataset retains in-frame rearrangements with V and J assigned. A fraction of the clones does not appear; measured against another copy, unresolved V genes explain less than half of the discrepancy, and the remainder lacks a known reason. In this sample the table shows about 380,000 clones, roughly 86% of which occur a single time. Of the sample, 1.1% is held by the ten largest clones. Sequencing used peripheral blood. These receptors all stem from a human donor with acute or convalescent COVID-19. The donor label of this sample is uncertain.

This clone was found once. The V and J genes are TRBV27 and TRBJ1-5, with D uncertain. This CDR3 has 17 amino acids. The V and J ends lost 2 bases and 2 bases respectively, with 16 bases between them. The germline V gene encodes CDR1 MNHEY and CDR2 SMNVEV (reference sequence). Written as DNA, the CDR3 is TGTGCCAGCAGTTTACTCGGCATAAGTCAGGGCAATCAGCCCCAGCATTTT. Its protein product is CASSLLGISQGNQPQHF.

The V gene is TRBV7-9, the J gene TRBJ1-1, with TRBD1 matching 11 bases. With 3 bases clipped from V and 3 bases from J, the junction kept 9 bases outside the gene matches. The CDR3 runs 17 residues. Germline values: CDR1 SEHNR, CDR2 FQNEAQ (reference sequence). This CDR3 reads CASSFPGTGGTDTEAFF. In DNA form, the CDR3 reads TGTGCCAGCAGCTTTCCTGGGACAGGGGGTACCGACACTGAAGCTTTCTTT.

V gene TRBV4-1 combines with J gene TRBJ2-7; 7 nucleotides align to TRBD1. The junction had 14 bases not matched to a gene; V was cut back by 3 bases and J by 6 bases. This CDR3 is built from 16 residues. Germline V gene sequence: CDR1 MGHRA, CDR2 YSYEKL. CDR3 amino acids: CASSQVTGTAIFEQYF. As DNA, the CDR3 is TGCGCCAGCAGCCAGGTAACCGGGACAGCTATCTTCGAGCAGTACTTC.

The chain recombines TRBV28 with TRBJ2-3, with 9 positions matching TRBD1. The CDR3 is made up of 15 amino acids. Germline CDR1 MDHEN, CDR2 SYDVKM. The ends lost 5 bases at V and 8 bases at J; junction bases unmatched: 11. The CDR3 DNA sequence: TGTGCCAGCAGTCCGGGACAGGGCCGCCGGGTTACGCAGTATTTT. It is translated as CASSPGQGRRVTQYF.

This chain connects TRBV4-2 to TRBJ2-1, with a tentative D call TRBD2 (5 bases). V lost 0 bases and J 8 bases, leaving 17 bases between the germline ends. In germline, CDR1 is LGHNA, CDR2 YNFKEQ. This CDR3 has 16 residues. CDR3 bases: TGTGCCAGCAGCCAAGAGGTTGGTCTAGCATCGGATGAGCAGTTCTTC. Residues: CASSQEVGLASDEQFF.

As DNA, the CDR3 is TGTGCCAGTAGGGAATATACAGGGGCGATCAACACCGGGGAGCTGTTTTTT. This gives the protein CASREYTGAINTGELFF. V and J are TRBV19 and TRBJ2-2; 7 nucleotides match TRBD1. CDR1 is LNHDA, CDR2 SQIVND, per germline (reference sequence). V lost 6 bases and J lost 2; bases outside the gene matches: 12. CDR3 size: 17 residues.

The sample holds one count of this clone. J is TRBJ2-3 and V is TRBV5-1, with 7 positions matching TRBD1. J gave up 0 bases and V 4 bases, and 8 bases lay outside the gene matches. CDR3 length: 16 residues. Germline V gene sequence: CDR1 SGHRS, CDR2 YFSETQ. The CDR3 region has the DNA TGCGCCAGCAGCCTGACCGGGACAGTTAGCACAGATACGCAGTATTTT. It yields the protein CASSLTGTVSTDTQYF.

The CDR3 here is CASSRTSGAGELFF. CDR3 nucleotide sequence: TGTGCCAGCAGCCGGACTAGCGGCGCAGGGGAGCTGTTTTTT. The chain employs TRBV11-2 and TRBJ2-2; 10 positions match TRBD2. CDR1 SGHAT and CDR2 FQNNGV come from the germline V gene. V shed 5 bases and J 8 bases; nucleotides not matched to a gene: 5. This CDR3 spans 14 amino acids.

The chain combines TRBV18 with TRBJ1-3; D is unresolved. Germline loops: CDR1 KGHSH, CDR2 LQKENI. The CDR3 sequence is 15 residues long. Deletions cut 1 base from V and 0 bases from J, with 7 bases between. The CDR3 spells CASSPLGSSGNTIYF. For the CDR3, the DNA is TGTGCCAGCTCACCACTGGGGAGCTCTGGAAACACCATATATTTT.

This clone is a singleton in its sample. The chain is built from TRBV6-5 and TRBJ1-2; no reliable D call. Trimming took off 2 bases at V and 0 bases at J, with 7 bases between the two ends. The germline V gene encodes CDR1 MNHEY and CDR2 SVGAGI. The CDR3 is made up of 14 amino acids. This CDR3 reads CASSYGTANYGYTF. CDR3 nucleotide sequence: TGTGCCAGCAGTTACGGTACAGCTAACTATGGCTACACCTTC.

The V call is TRBV4-1, the J call TRBJ1-2; tentatively, D is TRBD1 (5 bases). Looked up from germline, CDR1 is MGHRA and CDR2 is YSYEKL. V was trimmed by 2 bases and J by 4 bases, leaving 14 bases between them. The CDR3 loop spans 15 amino acids. The CDR3 bases are TGCGCCAGCAGCCAACTGGGGGGAGGCGGCTATGGCTACACCTTC. As protein: CASSQLGGGGYGYTF.

The chain joins TRBV19 to TRBJ2-6; 7 nucleotides match TRBD1. The CDR3 contains 15 residues. Germline V gene sequence: CDR1 LNHDA, CDR2 SQIVND (reference sequence). V lost 4 bases to trimming and J lost 4 bases; unmatched junction nucleotides: 4. The CDR3 bases are TGTGCCAGTAGTAGGGGGACAGCCGGGGCCAACGTCCTGACTTTC. It is translated as CASSRGTAGANVLTF.

This clone has just one count. This chain links TRBV9 with TRBJ1-5; a weak D match, TRBD1 (5 bases). CDR1 is SGDLS, CDR2 YYNGEE, per germline. CDR3 length: 20 amino acids. V lost 0 bases and J 1 base, leaving 23 bases between the germline ends. In DNA, the CDR3 is TGTGCCAGCAGCGTAGGTGTTTGTGTGAGCTGGAAGGGGAGCAATCAGCCCCAGCATTTT. This sequence encodes CASSVGVCVSWKGSNQPQHF.

V and J are TRBV7-8 and TRBJ1-5; 9 bases are shared with TRBD1. In germline, CDR1 is SGHVS, CDR2 FQNEAQ. The CDR3 is 16 residues long. V was pared by 0 bases and J by 5 bases, with 5 bases of the junction left unmatched. The CDR3 here is CASSLAGDRVHQPQHF. DNA for the CDR3: TGTGCCAGCAGCTTAGCAGGGGACAGGGTCCATCAGCCCCAGCATTTT.

The sample holds a few counts of this clone. The chain joins TRBV9 to TRBJ1-1; 10 bases are a match to TRBD1. The germline gives CDR1 SGDLS, CDR2 YYNGEE. V dropped 2 bases and J dropped 0; count of bases not matched to a gene: 16. The CDR3 loop spans 20 amino acids. The CDR3 is CASSVTPWTGQGNVNTEAFF. The CDR3 DNA reads TGTGCCAGCAGCGTTACGCCCTGGACGGGACAGGGGAATGTGAACACTGAAGCTTTCTTT.

This sequence joins TRBV7-2 and TRBJ1-2, with a possible D match to TRBD1 (5 bases). V dropped 0 bases and J dropped 8 bases, with 19 bases sitting between them. This CDR3 has 16 amino acids. Germline V lookup: CDR1 SGHTA, CDR2 FQGNSA. This chain's CDR3 is CASSLAPDGGGPGYTF. As DNA, the CDR3 is TGTGCCAGCAGCTTAGCCCCAGACGGGGGGGGACCGGGCTACACCTTC.

The gene calls are TRBV6-5 and TRBJ1-1, with D possibly TRBD1 on 6 matching bases. Germline V gene data show CDR1 as MNHEY and CDR2 as SVGAGI. The CDR3 covers 13 residues. The V and J ends lost 10 bases and 4 bases respectively, with 16 bases between them. The CDR3 here is CATCRGGSTEAFF. The CDR3 nucleotides read TGTGCCACCTGCAGGGGAGGGAGCACTGAAGCTTTCTTT.

The V gene is TRBV11-2, the J gene TRBJ1-1; unclear D gene. V dropped 2 bases and J dropped 10 bases, with 8 bases sitting between them. Per germline, CDR1 SGHAT and CDR2 FQNNGV. This CDR3 has 11 amino acids. CDR3 DNA sequence: TGTGCCAGCAGCTTACGGGGTAGAGCTTTCTTT. The encoded protein is CASSLRGRAFF.

The chain carries TRBV28 and TRBJ1-2, with 9 bases lining up with TRBD1. The trim removed 6 bases at V and 4 bases at J, leaving 6 bases unmatched. Germline assignment: CDR1 MDHEN and CDR2 SYDVKM. The CDR3 sequence is 14 residues long. In nucleotides, the CDR3 is TGTGCCAGCAGGGACAGGGGTCCGCTCTATGGCTACACCTTC. This translates into CASRDRGPLYGYTF.

The chain is built from TRBV3-1 (or the pseudogene TRBV3-2) and TRBJ1-1; D may be TRBD1 (5 bases). This CDR3 spans 14 amino acids. Germline values: CDR1 LGHDT, CDR2 YNNKEL (reference sequence). V was cut by 3 bases and J by 2 bases, with 10 bases left in between. Here the CDR3 DNA reads TGTGCCAGCAGCCATTGGACAACCAACACTGAAGCTTTCTTT. It is translated as CASSHWTTNTEAFF.

This clone was seen only a few times. J is TRBJ2-5 and V is TRBV18; possible D gene TRBD2, 6 bases. V lost 5 bases and J 5 bases, leaving 12 bases between the germline ends. Per the germline V gene, CDR1 is KGHSH and CDR2 is LQKENI. CDR3 length: 13 amino acids. The DNA for the CDR3 is TGTGCCAGCTCAGGGACTCAAAGGGAGACCCAGTACTTC. As protein: CASSGTQRETQYF.

This clone has only one observation. The V gene is TRBV7-8, the J gene TRBJ2-6, with TRBD1 identical over 9 bases. The CDR3 is made up of 17 amino acids. V shed 5 bases and J 4 bases; nucleotides not matched to a gene: 9. In germline, CDR1 is SGHVS, CDR2 FQNEAQ. DNA for the CDR3: TGTGCCAGCAGCCCCTCCGGGACAGGGACCGGGGCCAACGTCCTGACTTTC. Encoded protein: CASSPSGTGTGANVLTF.

The genes are TRBV16 and TRBJ1-1; the D gene is possibly TRBD1 (6 bases). The CDR3 consists of 13 residues. V lost 2 bases and J lost 5, with 9 bases in between. In germline, CDR1 is KGHSY, CDR2 FQNENV. CDR3 sequence reads: CASSQARGTEAFF. CDR3 nucleotide sequence: TGTGCCAGCAGCCAAGCCAGGGGTACTGAAGCTTTCTTT.

The chain links TRBV6-2 or TRBV6-3 to TRBJ1-5; D is unclear. CDR1 MNHEY and CDR2 SVGEGT come from the germline V gene. Trimming stripped 3 bases from V and 4 bases from J, with 10 bases between. CDR3 length: 14 amino acids. The CDR3 DNA reads as TGTGCCAGCAGTTATCAAACTCGGAATCAGCCCCAGCATTTT. This codes for CASSYQTRNQPQHF.